Included here is one TCR beta chain sequence, with context. The specificity of this receptor is unknown. No much larger clonotype is one base removed from it; base qualities were not supplied. The data were taken from a study of blood T cell repertoires in COVID-19 (dated by TCRdb to between 2020 and 2021). A note on the overall study: Samples from collaborators originated in the United States, Italy and Spain and spanned both the acute and convalescent phases of COVID-19. The repertoires were released in a freely available public database intended as a resource for research on the immune response to SARS-CoV-2. Samples came from the ongoing ImmuneRACE study (first 160 participants) plus 1,254 subjects from 6 global collaborators. HLA class I and class II types, where available, came from metadata supplied by the sample provider rather than from assay-based typing. Deeply sampled blood TCRbeta repertoires from subjects exposed to, actively infected with, or recovered from COVID-19 were included in the dataset. The sample metadata nearly always contained a de-identified subject ID, COVID-19 status, age in years and sex. The material from the prospective study consisted of cDNA or gDNA derived from T cells, B-cell-depleted T cells, or PBMCs. Study-wide conclusions, independent of this receptor: Clinical and demographic metadata were provided uncurated, with the amount varying by source and participant.

Whole blood was collected in K2EDTA tubes by collaborating institutions according to the institutions' own protocols. For TCRbeta analysis, collaborators shipped samples in one of three forms: frozen whole blood, isolated PBMCs, or DNA extracted from either of those sample types. The CDR3 runs 14 residues from the cysteine to the phenylalanine. Only CDR3 DNA remains: 42 bases, in frame from the first base. CDR1 is given as GTSNPN and CDR2 as SVGIG, both from the germline V gene (reference sequence). V lost 5 bases and J lost 0 bases; the stretch between them is 10 bases long. TCRbeta CDR3 regions were amplified from genomic DNA using the immunoSEQ Assay, a bias-controlled multiplex PCR. On the authors' methods: The number of nucleated cells in each sample was estimated by amplification of reference gene primers within the assay. Sequence reads were collapsed and filtered to measure the absolute abundance of every unique TCRbeta CDR3 rearrangement. Productive Simpson clonality was computed per sample as the square root of Simpson's diversity index over productive rearrangements. This immuneACCESS table, as held by TCRdb, lists in-frame sequences with V and J called but not all clones. Of the missing ones, under half trace to an unresolved V gene in checked studies; the others have no known cause. The V and J calls and clone size were taken over from that table, and D and trimming were inferred from the DNA. The sample table holds some 190,000 clones, of which approximately 85% were seen once. The ten largest clones capture approximately 11% of the sample.

This clonotype was obtained from a human donor with active or convalescent COVID-19. The donor label of this sample is uncertain. The rearrangement joined TRBV30 to TRBJ1-4, with the D gene call left open. Sequenced material: peripheral blood. Here the CDR3 is given as CAWAKSATNEKLFF. The nucleotide sequence reads as follows: TGTGCCTGGGCCAAGAGTGCAACTAATGAAAAACTGTTTTTT.